These T cell receptor beta chains were read from a single sample in a study of blood T cell repertoires in COVID-19. Method: immunoSEQ multiplex PCR; TCRdb's copy keeps in-frame clones and lacks some. This table holds about 170,000 clones, around 67% found once. Sequenced: peripheral blood. Every receptor here comes from an elderly woman with acute or convalescent COVID-19. Both conserved end residues are part of each CDR3. The order of the fields is clone size, V gene, D gene, J gene, CDR3 protein, CDR3 DNA. D genes are given only for firm matches. Clone size is shown for a subset of rows, as once, few, many or a class of expanded clone.

abundance: many; v_gene: TRBV7-9; d_gene: TRBD1; j_gene: TRBJ2-1; CDR3aa: CASSLAGQDVYNEQFF; CDR3nt: TGTGCCAGCAGCTTAGCGGGACAGGATGTTTACAATGAGCAGTTCTTC
abundance: once; v_gene: TRBV30; d_gene: TRBD2; j_gene: TRBJ2-2; CDR3aa: CAWGRDFGELFF; CDR3nt: TGTGCCTGGGGGAGGGATTTCGGGGAGCTGTTTTTT
abundance: NA; v_gene: TRBV24-1; d_gene: NA; j_gene: TRBJ2-1; CDR3aa: CATSDFHGSAGAEDNEQFF; CDR3nt: TGTGCCACCAGTGATTTTCATGGTAGTGCAGGGGCTGAAGACAATGAGCAGTTCTTC
abundance: NA; v_gene: TRBV5-1; d_gene: TRBD2; j_gene: TRBJ2-2; CDR3aa: CASSGWAAGGDTGELFF; CDR3nt: TGCGCCAGCAGCGGTTGGGCGGCGGGAGGGGACACCGGGGAGCTGTTTTTT
abundance: NA; v_gene: TRBV18; d_gene: TRBD2; j_gene: TRBJ2-3; CDR3aa: CASSPGTSGWTSTDTQYF; CDR3nt: TGTGCCAGCTCACCCGGGACTAGCGGGTGGACTAGCACAGATACGCAGTATTTT
abundance: NA; v_gene: TRBV5-5; d_gene: NA; j_gene: TRBJ1-5; CDR3aa: CASSYGTPVLGDQPQHF; CDR3nt: TGTGCCAGCAGCTACGGGACTCCCGTTTTGGGGGATCAGCCCCAGCATTTT
abundance: NA; v_gene: TRBV7-2; d_gene: TRBD2; j_gene: TRBJ2-7; CDR3aa: CASSPKGGSIYEQYF; CDR3nt: TGTGCCAGCAGCCCTAAGGGCGGGAGTATCTACGAGCAGTACTTC
abundance: NA; v_gene: TRBV9; d_gene: NA; j_gene: TRBJ1-1; CDR3aa: CASSVDTGRMGTEAFF; CDR3nt: TGTGCCAGCAGCGTAGATACAGGCCGTATGGGCACTGAAGCTTTCTTT
abundance: NA; v_gene: TRBV6-5; d_gene: TRBD2; j_gene: TRBJ2-7; CDR3aa: CASKSGRALYEQYF; CDR3nt: TGTGCCAGCAAGAGCGGGAGGGCCCTCTACGAGCAGTACTTC
abundance: NA; v_gene: TRBV28; d_gene: NA; j_gene: TRBJ2-5; CDR3aa: CASSFEGVGGETQYF; CDR3nt: TGTGCCAGCAGTTTTGAGGGAGTAGGGGGAGAGACCCAGTACTTC
abundance: once; v_gene: TRBV10-1; d_gene: TRBD2; j_gene: TRBJ2-3; CDR3aa: CASSESGTSGRDTQYF; CDR3nt: TGCGCCAGCAGTGAGTCAGGAACTAGCGGGAGGGATACGCAGTATTTT
abundance: NA; v_gene: TRBV7-9; d_gene: TRBD1; j_gene: TRBJ2-1; CDR3aa: CASTRGTGDNEQFF; CDR3nt: TGTGCCAGCACCCGCGGGACAGGGGACAATGAGCAGTTCTTC
abundance: NA; v_gene: TRBV7-3; d_gene: TRBD2; j_gene: TRBJ2-7; CDR3aa: CASSSGTSGTYEQYF; CDR3nt: TGTGCCAGCAGCTCCGGGACTAGCGGAACCTACGAGCAGTACTTC
abundance: once; v_gene: TRBV6-5; d_gene: NA; j_gene: TRBJ2-1; CDR3aa: CASSPPGDEQFF; CDR3nt: TGTGCCAGCAGTCCCCCGGGGGATGAGCAGTTCTTC
abundance: NA; v_gene: TRBV5-1; d_gene: NA; j_gene: TRBJ2-7; CDR3aa: CASSPGLGTYEQYF; CDR3nt: TGCGCCAGCAGCCCGGGACTGGGAACCTACGAGCAGTACTTC
abundance: NA; v_gene: TRBV9; d_gene: NA; j_gene: TRBJ2-1; CDR3aa: CASSVGSPIGGVKQFF; CDR3nt: TGTGCCAGCAGCGTAGGATCCCCAATAGGGGGGGTGAAGCAGTTCTTC
abundance: NA; v_gene: TRBV5-1; d_gene: NA; j_gene: TRBJ2-3; CDR3aa: CASSFNSPFTDTQYF; CDR3nt: TGCGCCAGCAGCTTTAACAGCCCCTTCACAGATACGCAGTATTTT
abundance: NA; v_gene: TRBV27; d_gene: NA; j_gene: TRBJ1-6; CDR3aa: CASSMRATGIAGSPLHF; CDR3nt: TGTGCCAGCAGTATGAGGGCAACCGGAATTGCTGGTTCACCCCTCCACTTT
abundance: NA; v_gene: TRBV7-9; d_gene: TRBD2; j_gene: TRBJ2-7; CDR3aa: CASSLIEGLAGVSSYEQYF; CDR3nt: TGTGCCAGCAGCTTAATCGAGGGACTAGCGGGAGTGAGCTCCTACGAGCAGTACTTC
abundance: many; v_gene: TRBV11-2; d_gene: TRBD2; j_gene: TRBJ2-5; CDR3aa: CASSSLAGGRKETQYF; CDR3nt: TGTGCCAGCAGCTCGCTAGCGGGAGGAAGGAAGGAGACCCAGTACTTC
abundance: NA; v_gene: TRBV6-5; d_gene: NA; j_gene: TRBJ1-5; CDR3aa: CASAPDSSNQPQHF; CDR3nt: TGTGCCTCAGCCCCAGACAGTAGCAATCAGCCCCAGCATTTT
abundance: NA; v_gene: TRBV5-6; d_gene: NA; j_gene: TRBJ2-5; CDR3aa: CASSAGQETQYF; CDR3nt: TGTGCCAGCAGCGCGGGCCAAGAGACCCAGTACTTC
abundance: NA; v_gene: TRBV2; d_gene: NA; j_gene: TRBJ1-5; CDR3aa: CASSGGTTYSNQPQHF; CDR3nt: TGTGCCAGCAGTGGAGGGACAACATATAGCAATCAGCCCCAGCATTTT
abundance: NA; v_gene: TRBV19; d_gene: TRBD1; j_gene: TRBJ1-3; CDR3aa: CASSRRTGSGDTIYF; CDR3nt: TGTGCCAGTAGCCGACGGACAGGCTCTGGAGACACCATATATTTT
abundance: NA; v_gene: TRBV20-1; d_gene: NA; j_gene: TRBJ2-3; CDR3aa: CSASIPADTQYF; CDR3nt: TGCAGTGCTAGTATCCCTGCAGATACGCAGTATTTT
abundance: NA; v_gene: TRBV11-2; d_gene: TRBD2; j_gene: TRBJ2-2; CDR3aa: CASSLTSGRATGELFF; CDR3nt: TGTGCCAGCAGCTTGACTAGCGGGAGGGCTACCGGGGAGCTGTTTTTT
abundance: few; v_gene: TRBV6-5; d_gene: NA; j_gene: TRBJ1-1; CDR3aa: CASSRNRVGTEAFF; CDR3nt: TGTGCCAGCAGTAGAAACAGGGTCGGCACTGAAGCTTTCTTT
abundance: NA; v_gene: TRBV29-1; d_gene: TRBD2; j_gene: TRBJ2-5; CDR3aa: CSVAGEDGETQYF; CDR3nt: TGCAGCGTAGCGGGAGAGGATGGAGAGACCCAGTACTTC
abundance: NA; v_gene: TRBV10-2; d_gene: TRBD2; j_gene: TRBJ2-7; CDR3aa: CASSDPSGSGRTYYEQYF; CDR3nt: TGCGCCAGCAGTGACCCCTCGGGTAGCGGGAGGACCTACTACGAGCAGTACTTC
abundance: NA; v_gene: TRBV6-2/TRBV6-3; d_gene: TRBD2; j_gene: TRBJ2-2; CDR3aa: CASSYGDGTSLPGELFF; CDR3nt: TGTGCCAGCAGTTACGGGGACGGGACTAGTCTCCCCGGGGAGCTGTTTTTT
abundance: NA; v_gene: TRBV27; d_gene: TRBD2; j_gene: TRBJ2-1; CDR3aa: CASSSQGGEQFF; CDR3nt: TGTGCCAGCAGTTCGCAGGGAGGGGAGCAGTTCTTC
abundance: NA; v_gene: TRBV15; d_gene: TRBD1; j_gene: TRBJ1-3; CDR3aa: CATSPQTGAGNTIYF; CDR3nt: TGTGCCACCAGCCCTCAAACAGGGGCTGGAAACACCATATATTTT
abundance: NA; v_gene: TRBV27; d_gene: TRBD2; j_gene: TRBJ2-1; CDR3aa: CASTLLADRYNEQFF; CDR3nt: TGTGCCAGCACTCTACTAGCGGACCGTTACAATGAGCAGTTCTTC
abundance: NA; v_gene: TRBV18; d_gene: NA; j_gene: TRBJ2-5; CDR3aa: CASSAYQETQYF; CDR3nt: TGTGCCAGCTCAGCGTACCAAGAGACCCAGTACTTC
abundance: NA; v_gene: TRBV10-3; d_gene: NA; j_gene: TRBJ2-1; CDR3aa: CAIRDSSGNEQFF; CDR3nt: TGTGCCATCAGGGACTCGTCGGGAAATGAGCAGTTCTTC
abundance: once; v_gene: TRBV28; d_gene: TRBD1; j_gene: TRBJ2-2; CDR3aa: CASNSATGAFGGELFF; CDR3nt: TGTGCCAGCAACTCAGCGACAGGGGCTTTCGGCGGGGAGCTGTTTTTT
abundance: NA; v_gene: TRBV6-5; d_gene: TRBD2; j_gene: TRBJ2-3; CDR3aa: CASYLLAGGTDTQYF; CDR3nt: TGTGCCAGCTACTTACTAGCGGGAGGGACAGATACGCAGTATTTT
abundance: NA; v_gene: TRBV5-1; d_gene: TRBD1; j_gene: TRBJ2-1; CDR3aa: CASSLTGGHEQFF; CDR3nt: TGCGCCAGCAGCTTAACAGGGGGCCATGAGCAGTTCTTC
abundance: few; v_gene: TRBV19; d_gene: TRBD2; j_gene: TRBJ2-1; CDR3aa: CASRGRGSGRSYNEQFF; CDR3nt: TGTGCCAGTAGGGGACGGGGTAGCGGGAGGTCCTACAATGAGCAGTTCTTC
abundance: NA; v_gene: TRBV6-2/TRBV6-3; d_gene: TRBD2; j_gene: TRBJ2-1; CDR3aa: CASSRGTRRWSYNEQFF; CDR3nt: TGTGCCAGCAGCAGAGGGACTAGAAGGTGGTCCTACAATGAGCAGTTCTTC
abundance: NA; v_gene: TRBV4-1; d_gene: TRBD2; j_gene: TRBJ2-7; CDR3aa: CASSPDQAGDFEQYF; CDR3nt: TGCGCCAGCAGCCCCGACCAAGCGGGGGACTTCGAGCAGTACTTC
abundance: NA; v_gene: TRBV28; d_gene: TRBD1; j_gene: TRBJ1-5; CDR3aa: CASTAGTGVNQPQHF; CDR3nt: TGTGCCAGCACCGCTGGGACAGGCGTCAATCAGCCCCAGCATTTT
abundance: NA; v_gene: TRBV5-1; d_gene: TRBD2; j_gene: TRBJ2-1; CDR3aa: CASKLGTSAYNEQFF; CDR3nt: TGCGCCAGCAAATTGGGGACTAGCGCCTACAATGAGCAGTTCTTC
abundance: few; v_gene: TRBV27; d_gene: TRBD1; j_gene: TRBJ1-2; CDR3aa: CASSSGTGRYGYTF; CDR3nt: TGTGCCAGCAGTTCCGGGACAGGGAGATATGGCTACACCTTC
abundance: few; v_gene: TRBV7-2; d_gene: TRBD1; j_gene: TRBJ2-1; CDR3aa: CASSWPRDRSPSPPDEQFF; CDR3nt: TGTGCCAGCAGCTGGCCCCGGGACAGAAGCCCTTCGCCCCCAGATGAGCAGTTCTTC
abundance: NA; v_gene: TRBV2; d_gene: TRBD1; j_gene: TRBJ2-7; CDR3aa: CASCRDRGSYEQYF; CDR3nt: TGTGCCAGCTGCAGGGACAGGGGATCCTACGAGCAGTACTTC
abundance: once; v_gene: TRBV2; d_gene: TRBD1; j_gene: TRBJ1-5; CDR3aa: CASGQGAPVHQPQHF; CDR3nt: TGTGCCAGCGGACAGGGGGCGCCGGTCCATCAGCCCCAGCATTTT
abundance: NA; v_gene: TRBV19; d_gene: NA; j_gene: TRBJ2-3; CDR3aa: CASSFGQSTDTQYF; CDR3nt: TGTGCCAGTAGTTTCGGACAGTCCACAGATACGCAGTATTTT
abundance: NA; v_gene: TRBV5-1; d_gene: TRBD1; j_gene: TRBJ2-7; CDR3aa: CASSVGQPSTYEQYF; CDR3nt: TGCGCCAGCAGCGTGGGACAGCCTTCCACCTACGAGCAGTACTTC
abundance: NA; v_gene: TRBV19; d_gene: TRBD1; j_gene: TRBJ2-3; CDR3aa: CASSMMPPGQAGKRDTQYF; CDR3nt: TGTGCCAGTAGTATGATGCCCCCGGGACAGGCCGGGAAGAGAGATACGCAGTATTTT